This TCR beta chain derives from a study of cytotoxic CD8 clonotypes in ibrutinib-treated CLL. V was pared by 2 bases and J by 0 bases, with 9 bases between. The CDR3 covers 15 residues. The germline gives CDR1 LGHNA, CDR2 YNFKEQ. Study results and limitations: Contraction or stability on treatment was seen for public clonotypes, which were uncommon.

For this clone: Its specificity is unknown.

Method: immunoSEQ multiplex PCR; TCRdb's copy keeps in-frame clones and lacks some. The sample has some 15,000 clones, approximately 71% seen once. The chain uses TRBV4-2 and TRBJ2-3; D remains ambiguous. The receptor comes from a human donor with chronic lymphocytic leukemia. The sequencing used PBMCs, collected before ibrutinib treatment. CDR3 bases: TGTGCCAGCAGCCAAACATGGGATAGCACAGATACGCAGTATTTT. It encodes CASSQTWDSTDTQYF.